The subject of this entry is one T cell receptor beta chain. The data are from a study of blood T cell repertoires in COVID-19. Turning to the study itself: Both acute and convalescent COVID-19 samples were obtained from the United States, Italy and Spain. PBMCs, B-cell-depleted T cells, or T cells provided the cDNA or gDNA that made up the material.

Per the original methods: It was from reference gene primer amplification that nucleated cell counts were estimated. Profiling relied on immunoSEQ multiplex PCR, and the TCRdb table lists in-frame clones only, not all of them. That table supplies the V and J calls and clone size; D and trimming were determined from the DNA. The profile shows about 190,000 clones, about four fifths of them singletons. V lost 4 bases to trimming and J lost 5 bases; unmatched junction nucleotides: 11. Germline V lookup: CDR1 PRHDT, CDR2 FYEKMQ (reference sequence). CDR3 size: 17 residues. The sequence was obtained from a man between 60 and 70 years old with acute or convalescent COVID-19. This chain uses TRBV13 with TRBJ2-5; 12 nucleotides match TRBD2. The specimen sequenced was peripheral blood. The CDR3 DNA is TGTGCCAGCAGCTCTTACAAGACTAGCGGGGGTGCGGAGACCCAGTACTTC. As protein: CASSSYKTSGGAETQYF.